This T cell receptor beta chain derives from a study of T cells in Graves' hyperthyroidism and ophthalmopathy. This clonotype was observed a few times. Its antigen is currently unknown. Each diagnosis drew on symptoms, thyroxine, TRAb, thyroid ultrasound and orbital computed tomography findings. Amplification of TCR beta CDR3 regions was performed using RNA transcripts as template. A first-round RT-PCR of the TCR CDR3 used the HTBI primer set. Each CDR3 protein is one row after TCRdb ran MiXCR on the multiplex PCR reads. The sample carries about 420,000 distinct CDR3 sequences, 12% to 15% recorded once. Points from the study as a whole: For ophthalmopathy, model prediction preceded onset by a median about 6.4 months.

This CDR3 spans 15 amino acids. J was trimmed by 0 bases and V by 2 bases; bases with no gene match: 2. The chain links TRBV12-3 or TRBV12-4 to TRBJ2-7, with TRBD2 identical over 9 bases. The TCR was taken from a woman between 18 and 29 years old with Graves' hyperthyroidism. Sequenced sample: blood. CDR3 sequence: CASSLRLADSYEQYF. The CDR3 DNA reads as TGTGCCAGCAGTTTAAGACTAGCGGACTCCTACGAGCAGTACTTC.